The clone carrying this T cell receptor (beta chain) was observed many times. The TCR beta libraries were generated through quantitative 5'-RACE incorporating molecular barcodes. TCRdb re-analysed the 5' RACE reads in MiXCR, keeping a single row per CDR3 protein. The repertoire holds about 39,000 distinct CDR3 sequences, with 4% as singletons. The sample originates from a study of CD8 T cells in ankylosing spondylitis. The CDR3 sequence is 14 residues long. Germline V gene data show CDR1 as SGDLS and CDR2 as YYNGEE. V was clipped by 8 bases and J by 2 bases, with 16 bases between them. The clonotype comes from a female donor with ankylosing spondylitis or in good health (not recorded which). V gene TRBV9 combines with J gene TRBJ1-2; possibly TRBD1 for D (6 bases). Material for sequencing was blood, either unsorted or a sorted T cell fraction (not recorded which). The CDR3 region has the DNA TGTGCCAGTTCCCACTTACAGGGCAACTATGGCTACACCTTC. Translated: CASSHLQGNYGYTF. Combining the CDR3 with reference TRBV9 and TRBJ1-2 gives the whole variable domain DSGVTQTPKHLITATGQRVTLRCSPRSGDLSVYWYQQSLDQGLQFLIQYYNGEERAKGNILERFSAQQFPDLHSELNLSSLELGDSALYFCASSHLQGNYGYTFGSGTRLTVV.